The 26 T cell receptor beta chains below all came from one sample that was sequenced in a study of blood T cell repertoires in COVID-19. Assay: immunoSEQ multiplex PCR; the TCRdb copy retains only in-frame clones and omits some. The sample has about half a million clones, 80% to 90% seen once. The specimen sequenced was peripheral blood. Receptors originate from a human donor in a cohort sampled during active COVID-19.

The V and J genes are TRBV7-2 and TRBJ1-3; a weak D match, TRBD1 (5 bases). Between the trimmed V and J ends, which lost 1 base and 0 bases, there was a span of 10 bases. Germline CDR1 is SGHTA and CDR2 is FQGNSA. The CDR3 is 16 residues long. The CDR3, as DNA: TGTGCCAGCAGCTTAGAAGGGACTATCTCTGGAAACACCATATATTTT. This encodes CASSLEGTISGNTIYF.

The chain is built from TRBV29-1 and TRBJ1-2; D might be TRBD1 (6 bases). Looked up from germline, CDR1 is SQVTM and CDR2 is ANQGSEA. Trimming removed 1 base from V and 2 bases from J, with 11 bases in between. This CDR3 is 14 amino acids long. The CDR3 region has the DNA TGCAGCGTTGAAGGACCCCAGGGGAACTATGGCTACACCTTC. It codes for CSVEGPQGNYGYTF.

CDR3 in DNA: TGCGCCAGCAGCTTGGAACCGGGGAAAGCCGTAAAACTGTTTTTT. Translated: CASSLEPGKAVKLFF. The chain combines TRBV5-1 with TRBJ1-4, with no clear D. V lost 0 bases and J 10 bases, leaving 16 bases between the germline ends. The CDR3 spans 15 residues. Germline V gives CDR1 SGHRS, CDR2 YFSETQ.

This chain connects TRBV27 to TRBJ2-7; D may be TRBD2 (5 bases). In germline, CDR1 is MNHEY, CDR2 SMNVEV (reference sequence). The V and J ends lost 5 bases and 3 bases respectively, with 20 bases between them. This CDR3 has 16 amino acids. CDR3 protein: CASSESPGGPVYEQYF. The CDR3 region has the DNA TGTGCCAGCAGTGAAAGCCCCGGAGGTCCCGTCTACGAGCAGTACTTC.

This chain joins TRBV19 and TRBJ2-2, with TRBD1 matching over 8 bases. The CDR3 covers 12 residues. Germline V gives CDR1 LNHDA, CDR2 SQIVND (reference sequence). V gave up 9 bases and J gave up 4 bases; unmatched junction bases: 1. The CDR3 region has the DNA TGTGCCAGACAGGGGGTCACCGGGGAGCTGTTTTTT. It translates to CARQGVTGELFF.

The J gene is TRBJ2-7, the V gene TRBV11-2; the D gene is possibly TRBD2 (6 bases). The V gene's germline CDR1 is SGHAT and CDR2 FQNNGV. The CDR3 is 17 residues long. V dropped 5 bases and J dropped 1 base, with 21 bases sitting between them. CDR3 bases: TGTGCCAGCAGCGTAGCCCCGGGGGAGCGGACATCCTACGAGCAGTACTTC. This gives the protein CASSVAPGERTSYEQYF.

The V call is TRBV14, the J call TRBJ1-5; weak D call: TRBD1 (6 bases). V was trimmed by 0 bases and J by 1 base, leaving 19 bases between them. Looked up from germline, CDR1 is SGHDN and CDR2 is FVKESK. CDR3 size: 19 residues. For the CDR3, the DNA is TGTGCCAGCAGCCAAGATCAGGGATCCCAGGGGATCAGCAATCAGCCCCAGCATTTT. Translated: CASSQDQGSQGISNQPQHF. Using reference TRBV14 and TRBJ1-5 for the parts outside the CDR3, the full variable domain is EAGVTQFPSHSVIEKGQTVTLRCDPISGHDNLYWYRRVMGKEIKFLLHFVKESKQDESGMPNNRFLAERTGGTYSTLKVQPAELEDSGVYFCASSQDQGSQGISNQPQHFGDGTRLSIL.

The chain couples TRBV2 to TRBJ2-7, with D possibly matching TRBD2 (5 bases). This CDR3 contains 16 residues. V was clipped by 1 base and J by 4 bases, with 17 bases between them. Per germline, CDR1 SNHLY and CDR2 FYNNEI. CDR3 DNA: TGTGCCAGCAGTGAAGGCTGGAGCGGTCTTGGTTACGAGCAGTACTTC. Its protein product is CASSEGWSGLGYEQYF.

The chain uses TRBV25-1 and TRBJ2-1, with D possibly TRBD1 on 6 matching bases. The CDR3 has 16 amino acids. Germline V gene data show CDR1 as MGHDK and CDR2 as SYGVNS. V lost 0 bases to trimming and J lost 0 bases, with 9 bases between them. The CDR3 DNA reads as TGTGCCAGCAGTGAATATGCCAGGGGCTCCTACAATGAGCAGTTCTTC. Translation gives CASSEYARGSYNEQFF.

The V and J genes are TRBV12-3 or TRBV12-4 and TRBJ2-3; D gene ambiguous. CDR3 length: 13 residues. Trimming took off 7 bases at V and 3 bases at J, with 11 bases between the two ends. The CDR3 DNA is TGTGCCAGCAAACTCGGTACTACAGATACGCAGTATTTT. Protein sequence: CASKLGTTDTQYF.

The chain carries TRBV2 and TRBJ1-1; D gene unclear. The CDR3 extends over 14 amino acids. Trimming shortened V by 5 bases and J by 6 bases, and 16 bases separated the two germline ends. Germline V CDR1 and CDR2: SNHLY, FYNNEI. The CDR3, as DNA: TGTGCCAGCAGTCCAACACCGGGTCCTGCTGAAGCTTTCTTT. Translation gives CASSPTPGPAEAFF.

The rearrangement uses TRBV5-4 and TRBJ2-3, with 10 bases lining up with TRBD2. Trimming took 0 bases from V and 7 from J; bases not matched to a gene: 5. The CDR3 has 15 amino acids. The V gene's germline CDR1 is SGHNT and CDR2 YYREEE (reference sequence). CDR3 sequence: CASSLAAGGPYTQYF. CDR3 coding DNA: TGTGCCAGCAGCTTGGCAGCGGGAGGGCCATATACGCAGTATTTT. The whole variable domain, filled in from reference TRBV5-4 and TRBJ2-3, reads ETGVTQSPTHLIKTRGQQVTLRCSSQSGHNTVSWYQQALGQGPQFIFQYYREEENGRGNFPPRFSGLQFPNYSSELNVNALELDDSALYLCASSLAAGGPYTQYFGPGTRLTVL.

The chain employs TRBV30 and TRBJ2-2; D is unclear. V was clipped by 0 bases and J by 3 bases, with 11 bases between them. CDR3 length: 15 residues. The germline CDR1 and CDR2 sequences are GTSNPN and SVGIG (reference sequence). For the CDR3, the DNA is TGTGCCTGGAGTGTAAGAGGAGTTGACACCGGGGAGCTGTTTTTT. This gives the protein CAWSVRGVDTGELFF. The full variable domain, in which reference TRBV30 and TRBJ2-2 provide the parts outside the CDR3, is SQTIHQWPATLVQPVGSPLSLECTVEGTSNPNLYWYRQAAGRGLQLLFYSVGIGQISSEVPQNLSASRPQDRQFILSSKKLLLSDSGFYLCAWSVRGVDTGELFFGEGSRLTVL.

The chain couples TRBV6-5 to TRBJ2-1; 9 nucleotides line up with TRBD2. CDR1 MNHEY and CDR2 SVGAGI come from the germline V gene. The V gene end was trimmed by 7 bases and the J gene end by 5 bases; junction bases not matched to a gene: 9. The CDR3 sequence is 15 residues long. The chain's CDR3 is CASNLLSGGNNEQFF. The CDR3 DNA reads TGTGCCAGCAACCTTCTTAGCGGGGGTAACAATGAGCAGTTCTTC.

In its sample, this clone was seen once. The chain carries TRBV19 and TRBJ2-2; weak D call: TRBD2 (5 bases). The V end lost 9 bases, the J end lost 5 bases, and 16 bases lay between the germline ends. The CDR3 has 14 amino acids. In germline, CDR1 is LNHDA, CDR2 SQIVND (reference sequence). CDR3: CASSTLSGTGELFF. In nucleotides, the CDR3 is TGTGCCAGCTCCACTCTCTCGGGGACCGGGGAGCTGTTTTTT.

The rearrangement joins TRBV19 to TRBJ2-1; 7 bases match TRBD2. The junction had 14 bases not matched to a gene; V was cut back by 2 bases and J by 7 bases. This CDR3 has 17 amino acids. Germline V lookup: CDR1 LNHDA, CDR2 SQIVND (reference sequence). The CDR3 reads CASSISAGEGNINEQFF. The CDR3 DNA sequence: TGTGCCAGTAGTATATCGGCGGGAGAAGGAAATATAAATGAGCAGTTCTTC.

The genes are TRBV10-3 and TRBJ2-7; 8 nucleotides match TRBD2. Germline V lookup: CDR1 ENHRY, CDR2 SYGVKD. The CDR3 has 17 amino acids. After removal of 0 bases from V and 0 bases from J, the junction contained 7 bases not matched to a gene. CDR3 amino acids: CAISESIGGRPSYEQYF. The CDR3 bases are TGTGCCATCAGTGAGTCGATTGGCGGGAGGCCCTCCTACGAGCAGTACTTC.

This chain connects TRBV2 to TRBJ1-1; TRBD1 is a possible D gene (5 bases). Trimming stripped 2 bases from V and 1 base from J, with 11 bases between. The CDR3 covers 15 residues. The germline V gene encodes CDR1 SNHLY and CDR2 FYNNEI. CDR3 protein: CASSERGDGNTEAFF. DNA of the CDR3: TGTGCCAGCAGTGAAAGGGGCGACGGGAACACTGAAGCTTTCTTT.

The chain joins TRBV25-1 to TRBJ2-2; 8 bases line up with TRBD2. The CDR3 contains 13 residues. V shed 9 bases and J 5 bases; nucleotides not matched to a gene: 5. The germline V gene encodes CDR1 MGHDK and CDR2 SYGVNS. This CDR3 reads CASQTSATGELFF. The DNA for the CDR3 is TGTGCCAGTCAGACTAGCGCAACCGGGGAGCTGTTTTTT.

The rearrangement uses TRBV14 and TRBJ2-1; TRBD2 might be the D (6 bases). Germline V CDR1 and CDR2: SGHDN, FVKESK. The CDR3 covers 14 residues. V lost 4 bases and J 6 bases, leaving 13 bases between the germline ends. The DNA of the CDR3 is TGTGCCAGCAGCCCCCGACTAGATTTCAATGAGCAGTTCTTC. Its protein is CASSPRLDFNEQFF.

This clone occurred once. The V gene is TRBV2, the J gene TRBJ2-5; the match to TRBD1 covers 9 bases. V gave up 5 bases and J gave up 2 bases; unmatched junction bases: 9. The CDR3 is 16 residues long. Germline CDR1 SNHLY, CDR2 FYNNEI. CDR3 in amino acids: CASSRRGGQGQETQYF. The CDR3 region has the DNA TGTGCCAGCAGTCGCCGAGGGGGACAGGGACAAGAGACCCAGTACTTC.

The V and J genes are TRBV19 and TRBJ2-3; the D is unclear. The length of the CDR3 is 13 residues. CDR1 LNHDA and CDR2 SQIVND come from the germline V gene (reference sequence). V lost 5 bases and J 11 bases, leaving 17 bases between the germline ends. CDR3 in DNA: TGTGCCAGTAGTCCCCACTCCCCTCCTTGGCAGTATTTT. Protein sequence: CASSPHSPPWQYF.

The chain recombines TRBV7-8 with TRBJ1-2, with D perhaps matching TRBD1 (6 bases). The CDR3 is made up of 14 amino acids. V was cut by 3 bases and J by 8 bases, with 16 bases left in between. CDR1 is SGHVS, CDR2 FQNEAQ, per germline. The CDR3 is CASSLDTGLRGYTF. The CDR3 nucleotides read TGTGCCAGCAGCTTGGATACAGGGCTTCGGGGCTACACCTTC.

The chain has TRBV9 and TRBJ2-5; 8 bases are a match to TRBD2. After removal of 0 bases from V and 2 bases from J, the junction contained 9 bases not matched to a gene. Looked up from germline, CDR1 is SGDLS and CDR2 is YYNGEE. The CDR3 consists of 17 residues. The CDR3 coding sequence is TGTGCCAGCAGCGTAGAGGGGCTAGCGGGTTTTCAAGAGACCCAGTACTTC. This gives the protein CASSVEGLAGFQETQYF.

The rearrangement links TRBV11-2 to TRBJ1-6, with D maybe TRBD1 (6 bases). This CDR3 spans 15 amino acids. V lost 5 bases and J 4 bases, leaving 12 bases between the germline ends. CDR1 is SGHAT, CDR2 FQNNGV, per germline. CDR3 in DNA: TGTGCCAGCAGCCGCCGGACAGCGTATAATTCACCCCTCCACTTT. This translates into CASSRRTAYNSPLHF.

J is TRBJ2-1 and V is TRBV30, with 10 nucleotides matching TRBD1. Per germline, CDR1 GTSNPN and CDR2 SVGIG (reference sequence). V shed 5 bases, J shed 6 bases, and the junction held 7 bases outside the gene matches. The CDR3 runs 14 residues. The CDR3 spells CAWAGTGVLNEQFF. CDR3 DNA sequence: TGTGCCTGGGCCGGGACAGGGGTTCTCAATGAGCAGTTCTTC. The entire variable domain, with the rest obtained from reference TRBV30 and TRBJ2-1, is as follows: SQTIHQWPATLVQPVGSPLSLECTVEGTSNPNLYWYRQAAGRGLQLLFYSVGIGQISSEVPQNLSASRPQDRQFILSSKKLLLSDSGFYLCAWAGTGVLNEQFFGPGTRLTVL.